These 5 T cell receptor beta chains were sequenced from one sample in a study of T-cell reconstitution after alpha-beta-depleted transplantation in children. It was with unique molecular identifiers that the TCRbeta library was prepared. TCRdb reprocessed the PCR reads with MiXCR, giving one entry per CDR3 protein. The sample has a few hundred thousand distinct CDR3 sequences, 10% seen once. Specimen: PBMCs, collected before TCRalphabeta/CD19-depleted stem cell transplant. Receptors originate from a boy younger than two with acute myeloid leukemia, due to receive a stem cell transplant.

This clonotype was seen many times. The J gene is TRBJ2-7, the V gene TRBV3-1; D remains unclear. Germline values: CDR1 LGHDT, CDR2 YNNKEL (reference sequence). The CDR3 runs to 16 residues. Deletions cut 0 bases from V and 0 bases from J, with 12 bases between. The CDR3 here is CASSQDPEMGSYEQYF. The CDR3 nucleotides are TGTGCCAGCAGCCAAGACCCAGAAATGGGCTCCTACGAGCAGTACTTC.

This clonotype has more than one count but fewer than ten. The CDR3 reads CASSERTGISTDTQYF. CDR3 coding DNA: TGTGCCAGCAGCGAGAGGACAGGGATTAGCACAGATACGCAGTATTTT. The V gene is TRBV7-6, the J gene TRBJ2-3, with 8 bases identical to TRBD1. CDR3 length: 16 residues. V was pared by 5 bases and J by 0 bases, with 7 bases of the junction left unmatched. The V gene's germline CDR1 is SGHVS and CDR2 FNYEAQ. Based on the CDR3 plus reference TRBV7-6 and TRBJ2-3, the full variable domain is GAGVSQSPRYKVTKRGQDVALRCDPISGHVSLYWYRQALGQGPEFLTYFNYEAQQDKSGLPNDRFSAERPEGSISTLTIQRTEQRDSAMYRCASSERTGISTDTQYFGPGTRLTVL.

This clonotype was observed many times. The chain couples TRBV7-8 to TRBJ2-1; 12 bases match TRBD1. V shed 1 base and J 8 bases; nucleotides not matched to a gene: 6. Germline V CDR1 and CDR2: SGHVS, FQNEAQ. This CDR3 contains 16 residues. The CDR3 protein is CASSLGPGQGAHEQFF. As DNA, the CDR3 is TGTGCCAGCAGCTTAGGACCGGGACAGGGGGCGCATGAGCAGTTCTTC. The full variable domain, rest sourced from reference TRBV7-8 and TRBJ2-1, is GAGVSQSPRYKVAKRGQDVALRCDPISGHVSLFWYQQALGQGPEFLTYFQNEAQLDKSGLPSDRFFAERPEGSVSTLKIQRTQQEDSAVYLCASSLGPGQGAHEQFFGPGTRLTVL.

This clonotype was seen many times. The chain joins TRBV5-1 to TRBJ1-1; 8 bases line up with TRBD1. The germline CDR1 and CDR2 sequences are SGHRS and YFSETQ. J lost 4 bases, V lost 8 bases, and 13 bases had no gene match. This CDR3 contains 15 residues. The DNA for the CDR3 is TGCGCCAGTAAGGGGACAGGCCTTTCGGGCACTGAAGCTTTCTTT. Its translation is CASKGTGLSGTEAFF.

The chain employs TRBV19 and TRBJ2-7, with D perhaps TRBD1 or TRBD2 (5 bases each). V dropped 5 bases and J dropped 1 base, with 9 bases sitting between them. The CDR3 runs to 13 residues. Germline V gives CDR1 LNHDA, CDR2 SQIVND (reference sequence). The CDR3 protein is CASSLGESYEQYF. The CDR3 DNA reads as TGTGCCAGTAGTCTGGGGGAATCCTACGAGCAGTACTTC.